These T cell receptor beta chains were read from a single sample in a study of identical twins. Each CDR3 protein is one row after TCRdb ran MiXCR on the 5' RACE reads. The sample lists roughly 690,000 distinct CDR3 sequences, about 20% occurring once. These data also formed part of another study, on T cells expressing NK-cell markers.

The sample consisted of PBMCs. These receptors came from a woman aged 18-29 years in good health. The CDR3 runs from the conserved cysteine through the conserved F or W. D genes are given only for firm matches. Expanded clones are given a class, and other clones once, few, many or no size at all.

CDR3 DNA: TGTGCCAGCGGACCCCCGGGACAGGGATACGAGCAGTACTTC
CDR3 protein: CASGPPGQGYEQYF
D gene: TRBD1
V gene: TRBV6-1
J gene: TRBJ2-7
clone size: .

CDR3 DNA: TGTGCCAGCATCGGATTGGGGTACCAAGAGACCCAGTACTTC
CDR3 protein: CASIGLGYQETQYF
D gene: .
V gene: TRBV21-1
J gene: TRBJ2-5
clone size: many

CDR3 DNA: TGTGCCAGCAGCGAGTGGGCAGATACGCAGTATTTT
CDR3 protein: CASSEWADTQYF
D gene: .
V gene: TRBV7-9
J gene: TRBJ2-3
clone size: many

CDR3 DNA: TGCAGTGCTTCCCAGGGGGCAGACACTGAAGCTTTCTTT
CDR3 protein: CSASQGADTEAFF
D gene: TRBD1
V gene: TRBV20-1
J gene: TRBJ1-1
clone size: .

CDR3 DNA: TGCAGCGTTGAAGGGCGGGGGGCCCTTTTGAATGAGCAGTTCTTC
CDR3 protein: CSVEGRGALLNEQFF
D gene: TRBD2
V gene: TRBV29-1
J gene: TRBJ2-1
clone size: few

CDR3 DNA: TGTGCCAGCAGCTTGGGCAGCTACTATCAGCCCCAGCATTTT
CDR3 protein: CASSLGSYYQPQHF
D gene: .
V gene: TRBV7-2
J gene: TRBJ1-5
clone size: many

CDR3 DNA: TGCGCCAGCAGCCGAGGGGTCGTAAACTATGGCTACACCTTC
CDR3 protein: CASSRGVVNYGYTF
D gene: .
V gene: TRBV5-1
J gene: TRBJ1-2
clone size: .

CDR3 DNA: TGCGCCAGCAGCTTTAATGATGGGGTAGGCTACGAGCAGTACTTC
CDR3 protein: CASSFNDGVGYEQYF
D gene: .
V gene: TRBV5-1
J gene: TRBJ2-7
clone size: .

CDR3 DNA: TGTGCCAGCAGGACAGCGGGGGGGCGGAGCACAGATACGCAGTATTTT
CDR3 protein: CASRTAGGRSTDTQYF
D gene: TRBD2
V gene: TRBV12-3/TRBV12-4
J gene: TRBJ2-3
clone size: .

CDR3 DNA: TGTGCCAGCAGAGTACTAGCGGGGAGCTACAATGAGCAGTTCTTC
CDR3 protein: CASRVLAGSYNEQFF
D gene: TRBD2
V gene: TRBV12-3/TRBV12-4
J gene: TRBJ2-1
clone size: few

CDR3 DNA: TGTGCCAGCAGCCAAGTCCGGGACAGGGGGCAATACGAGCAGTACTTC
CDR3 protein: CASSQVRDRGQYEQYF
D gene: TRBD1
V gene: TRBV7-2
J gene: TRBJ2-7
clone size: .

CDR3 DNA: TGTGCCAGCAGTTACAGGGGGGACTACGAGCAGTACTTC
CDR3 protein: CASSYRGDYEQYF
D gene: .
V gene: TRBV6-5
J gene: TRBJ2-7
clone size: few

CDR3 DNA: TGTGCCAGCAGTGTGGACTTCACAGATACGCAGTATTTT
CDR3 protein: CASSVDFTDTQYF
D gene: .
V gene: TRBV2
J gene: TRBJ2-3
clone size: .

CDR3 DNA: TGTGCCAGCAGTTTAGCGGCTGGGGATGGGTACGAGCAGTACTTC
CDR3 protein: CASSLAAGDGYEQYF
D gene: .
V gene: TRBV12-3/TRBV12-4
J gene: TRBJ2-7
clone size: .

CDR3 DNA: TGTGCCAGCAGTTACGGGGGGGGGCTCAAGAATGAGCAGTTCTTC
CDR3 protein: CASSYGGGLKNEQFF
D gene: .
V gene: TRBV6-5
J gene: TRBJ2-1
clone size: .

CDR3 DNA: TGTGCCACCAGTGTCGGCAGAAATCAGCCCCAGCATTTT
CDR3 protein: CATSVGRNQPQHF
D gene: .
V gene: TRBV24-1
J gene: TRBJ1-5
clone size: .

CDR3 DNA: TGTGCCAGCAGCCCCCCGGACGGCTACAATGAGCAGTTCTTC
CDR3 protein: CASSPPDGYNEQFF
D gene: .
V gene: TRBV5-5
J gene: TRBJ2-1
clone size: .

CDR3 DNA: TGCAGTGCACCGGGACAGGGTCTCTACGAGCAGTACTTC
CDR3 protein: CSAPGQGLYEQYF
D gene: TRBD1
V gene: TRBV20-1
J gene: TRBJ2-7
clone size: few

CDR3 DNA: TGTGCCAGCAGCTCCAGGGGTTTGGTTTCAGATACGCAGTATTTT
CDR3 protein: CASSSRGLVSDTQYF
D gene: .
V gene: TRBV7-2
J gene: TRBJ2-3
clone size: many

CDR3 DNA: TGCGCCAGCAGCCAGGGGGTGGGGGAGCAGTACTTC
CDR3 protein: CASSQGVGEQYF
D gene: TRBD1
V gene: TRBV5-1
J gene: TRBJ2-7
clone size: many

CDR3 DNA: TGCAGTGCTAGAGATGTCAACCCGGGACTAGCGGTCAATGAGCAGTTCTTC
CDR3 protein: CSARDVNPGLAVNEQFF
D gene: TRBD2
V gene: TRBV20-1
J gene: TRBJ2-1
clone size: .

CDR3 DNA: TGTGCCAGCAGTCATATCGCCGCGAGCTCCTACAATGAGCAGTTCTTC
CDR3 protein: CASSHIAASSYNEQFF
D gene: .
V gene: TRBV27
J gene: TRBJ2-1
clone size: few

CDR3 DNA: TGTGCCAGCAGTGAATTACGGGCTAGCACAGATACGCAGTATTTT
CDR3 protein: CASSELRASTDTQYF
D gene: .
V gene: TRBV6-1
J gene: TRBJ2-3
clone size: .

CDR3 DNA: TGCAGTGCTAGACCGGCAGACTACTACGAGCAGTACTTC
CDR3 protein: CSARPADYYEQYF
D gene: .
V gene: TRBV20-1
J gene: TRBJ2-7
clone size: .

CDR3 DNA: TGCGCCAGCAGCTTGGATGGACAGCCAGCCTACGAGCAGTACTTC
CDR3 protein: CASSLDGQPAYEQYF
D gene: .
V gene: TRBV5-1
J gene: TRBJ2-7
clone size: many

CDR3 DNA: TGTGCCAGCAGCTTTGGTTTGGGCGATCAGCCCCAGCATTTT
CDR3 protein: CASSFGLGDQPQHF
D gene: .
V gene: TRBV5-5
J gene: TRBJ1-5
clone size: many

CDR3 DNA: TGTGCCAGCAGCCAAGACCCTCCTCGGCTCACCGGGGAGCTGTTTTTT
CDR3 protein: CASSQDPPRLTGELFF
D gene: .
V gene: TRBV14
J gene: TRBJ2-2
clone size: .

CDR3 DNA: TGCGCCAGCAGCTTCACAATGGACAGGGGCGGGGAGCTGTTTTTT
CDR3 protein: CASSFTMDRGGELFF
D gene: TRBD1
V gene: TRBV5-1
J gene: TRBJ2-2
clone size: .

CDR3 DNA: TGTGCCAGTAGTATAAGCTCGAGCTCCTACGAGCAGTACTTC
CDR3 protein: CASSISSSSYEQYF
D gene: .
V gene: TRBV19
J gene: TRBJ2-7
clone size: .

CDR3 DNA: TGTGCCAGCAGCCTTTTGGACAGGGGAGATGGCTACACCTTC
CDR3 protein: CASSLLDRGDGYTF
D gene: TRBD1
V gene: TRBV3-1
J gene: TRBJ1-2
clone size: many

CDR3 DNA: TGCAGTGCTAGAGATCGCCTGTGGGGCACTGAAGCTTTCTTT
CDR3 protein: CSARDRLWGTEAFF
D gene: .
V gene: TRBV20-1
J gene: TRBJ1-1
clone size: few

CDR3 DNA: TGCAGCGTTGAACTCGAAGCCTCAAAGGGTACAAAAGATACGCAGTATTTT
CDR3 protein: CSVELEASKGTKDTQYF
D gene: .
V gene: TRBV29-1
J gene: TRBJ2-3
clone size: .

CDR3 DNA: TGCGCCAGCAGTGATATGGGGAAAGGCACAGATACGCAGTATTTT
CDR3 protein: CASSDMGKGTDTQYF
D gene: .
V gene: TRBV10-1
J gene: TRBJ2-3
clone size: .

CDR3 DNA: TGCAGTGCTAGAGGAGGGGCGGGCGGAACAGATACGCAGTATTTT
CDR3 protein: CSARGGAGGTDTQYF
D gene: .
V gene: TRBV20-1
J gene: TRBJ2-3
clone size: few

CDR3 DNA: TGTGCCAGCAGTTTAAATCGCCTCGAGCAGTACTTC
CDR3 protein: CASSLNRLEQYF
D gene: .
V gene: TRBV12-3/TRBV12-4
J gene: TRBJ2-7
clone size: few

CDR3 DNA: TGCGCCAGCAGCTTAGGTCAAACTAATGAAAAACTGTTTTTT
CDR3 protein: CASSLGQTNEKLFF
D gene: .
V gene: TRBV5-1
J gene: TRBJ1-4
clone size: many

CDR3 DNA: TGTGCCAGCAGTCAGACAGGGAAGAATTCACCCCTCCACTTT
CDR3 protein: CASSQTGKNSPLHF
D gene: TRBD1
V gene: TRBV12-3/TRBV12-4
J gene: TRBJ1-6
clone size: few

CDR3 DNA: TGTGCCTGGAGTGACGGGACAGGGGTCAATGAGCAGTTCTTC
CDR3 protein: CAWSDGTGVNEQFF
D gene: TRBD1
V gene: TRBV30
J gene: TRBJ2-1
clone size: few

CDR3 DNA: TGCAGTGCTAGAGAGTTCAGGACCGGGGAGCTGTTTTTT
CDR3 protein: CSAREFRTGELFF
D gene: .
V gene: TRBV20-1
J gene: TRBJ2-2
clone size: .

CDR3 DNA: TGTGCCAGCAGCCCAAGTACGGACTATGGCTACACCTTC
CDR3 protein: CASSPSTDYGYTF
D gene: .
V gene: TRBV7-3
J gene: TRBJ1-2
clone size: once

CDR3 DNA: TGTGCCAGCGGGTGGAGGGGGAGCAGGAATGAGCAGTTCTTC
CDR3 protein: CASGWRGSRNEQFF
D gene: .
V gene: TRBV12-3/TRBV12-4
J gene: TRBJ2-1
clone size: few

CDR3 DNA: TGTGCCAGCAGCTACGAGCGGGTCCAAGAGACCCAGTACTTC
CDR3 protein: CASSYERVQETQYF
D gene: .
V gene: TRBV6-5
J gene: TRBJ2-5
clone size: .

CDR3 DNA: .
CDR3 protein: CASSSSGTEAFF
D gene: .
V gene: TRBV6-6
J gene: TRBJ1-1
clone size: many

CDR3 DNA: TGTGCCATCAGTTCTAGAGTGGTGACCCAGTACTTC
CDR3 protein: CAISSRVVTQYF
D gene: .
V gene: TRBV10-3
J gene: TRBJ2-5
clone size: .

CDR3 DNA: TGCAGCGTGATGAATAACAGGGGGCCCCACAATGAGCAGTTCTTC
CDR3 protein: CSVMNNRGPHNEQFF
D gene: TRBD1
V gene: TRBV29-1
J gene: TRBJ2-1
clone size: many

CDR3 DNA: TGTGCCAGCAGCTTAGAAAGGGGGAATTCACCCCTCCACTTT
CDR3 protein: CASSLERGNSPLHF
D gene: .
V gene: TRBV7-8
J gene: TRBJ1-6
clone size: many

CDR3 DNA: TGCAGTGCTAGAGATTTGGGGAGCGAGCAGTACTTC
CDR3 protein: CSARDLGSEQYF
D gene: .
V gene: TRBV20-1
J gene: TRBJ2-7
clone size: few

CDR3 DNA: TGCGCCAGCAGCGTGGGTCGGGGCAGGGGACTAGAAGCAGATACGCAGTATTTT
CDR3 protein: CASSVGRGRGLEADTQYF
D gene: TRBD2
V gene: TRBV5-1
J gene: TRBJ2-3
clone size: .

CDR3 DNA: TGTGCCAGCAGCTTTCCGCCCGGGGAGCTGTTTTTT
CDR3 protein: CASSFPPGELFF
D gene: .
V gene: TRBV7-2
J gene: TRBJ2-2
clone size: few

CDR3 DNA: TGCAGTGCTAGAAAAAGTGGCGGGGGGGGAGATACGCAGTATTTT
CDR3 protein: CSARKSGGGGDTQYF
D gene: TRBD2
V gene: TRBV20-1
J gene: TRBJ2-3
clone size: .

CDR3 DNA: TGTGCCAGCAGCTTAGGCCCGGAGGCACTGTTTTTT
CDR3 protein: CASSLGPEALFF
D gene: .
V gene: TRBV7-2
J gene: TRBJ1-4
clone size: few